This TCR beta chain was captured by sequencing in a study of T cell changes during pregnancy in multiple sclerosis. TCRdb's table, derived via immunoSEQ multiplex PCR, lists solely in-frame clones and lacks some. Altogether 91,000 or so clones are present, approximately 92% being singletons, with the ten largest covering about 2%. This TCR derives from a female donor with multiple sclerosis, enrolled in a pregnancy study. Sequenced material: peripheral blood, taken after pregnancy.

The CDR3 sequence is CSVEGQAGNTEAFF. The CDR3 coding sequence is TGCAGCGTGGAGGGACAGGCGGGGAACACTGAAGCTTTCTTT. The chain employs TRBV29-1 and TRBJ1-1; TRBD1 agrees at 8 bases. Germline CDR1 SQVTM, CDR2 ANQGSEA. The length of the CDR3 is 14 residues. The V gene end was trimmed by 6 bases and the J gene end by 1 base; junction bases not matched to a gene: 7.